A selection of T cell receptor beta chains follows, all from one sample in a study of blood T cells in healthy people across ages. In TCRdb, the 5' RACE reads were re-called with MiXCR into one record per CDR3 protein. This table has 790,000 or so distinct CDR3 sequences, around 50% appearing once. Input material: blood. These receptors came from a man in his forties or fifties in good health. Each CDR3 is given with its conserved first and last residue.

J: TRBJ2-7
V: TRBV6-1
CDR3: CASSRVVVEQEQYF

J: TRBJ1-1
V: TRBV20-1
CDR3: CSATDAGEARTEAFF

J: TRBJ2-3
V: TRBV6-1
CDR3: CASRLTLSSDTQYF

J: TRBJ1-4
V: TRBV4-2
CDR3: CASSQDVGEKLFF

J: -
V: TRBV29-1
CDR3: CSVEGALTGNEQYF

J: TRBJ2-5
V: TRBV7-8
CDR3: CASSLAHRETQYF

J: TRBJ2-5
V: TRBV5-4
CDR3: CASRRGRGTGIETQYF

J: TRBJ1-4
V: TRBV5-1
CDR3: CASSLDWTLAEKLFF

J: TRBJ2-6
V: TRBV29-1
CDR3: CSVLLGANVLTF

J: TRBJ1-2
V: TRBV7-2
CDR3: CASSLAGAGQGNYGYTF

J: TRBJ2-5
V: TRBV24-1
CDR3: CATSPASGGGRETQYF

J: TRBJ1-6
V: TRBV7-2
CDR3: CASSLGRGYNSPLHF

J: TRBJ2-1
V: TRBV20-1
CDR3: CSARDIAGVNEQFF

J: TRBJ2-1
V: TRBV7-2
CDR3: CASSFPDRLEQFF

J: -
V: TRBV4-2
CDR3: CASSQDTGAYYEQYF

J: TRBJ1-2
V: TRBV11-2
CDR3: CASSLEAGVHYGYTF

J: TRBJ2-7
V: TRBV3-1
CDR3: CASSRRLRWISYEQYF

J: TRBJ2-4
V: TRBV6-5
CDR3: CASSYSAGLAKNIQYF

J: TRBJ2-3
V: TRBV29-1
CDR3: CSVDIAGPSTDMQYF

J: TRBJ2-4
V: TRBV11-1
CDR3: CASSSGGQEQYF

J: TRBJ2-7
V: TRBV28
CDR3: CASHNRDYCSYEQYF

J: TRBJ2-7
V: TRBV7-7
CDR3: CASSLAAGTGYEQYF

J: -
V: TRBV11-2
CDR3: CASTQQSSYNEQYF

J: TRBJ2-7
V: TRBV29-1
CDR3: CSVNGGEGLRYEQYF

J: TRBJ2-1
V: TRBV5-1
CDR3: CASSFGLAGSYNEQFF

J: TRBJ2-5
V: TRBV24-1
CDR3: CATSGPSGQGIETQYF

J: TRBJ2-1
V: TRBV11-3
CDR3: CASSLEGGRDEQFF

J: TRBJ1-1
V: TRBV12-3/TRBV12-4
CDR3: CASSFGVYTEAFF

J: TRBJ2-5
V: TRBV9
CDR3: CASSGSIGLAGVAETQYF

J: TRBJ2-1
V: TRBV5-1
CDR3: CASREGSGRSSYNEQFF

J: TRBJ1-6
V: TRBV2
CDR3: CASRETNPLHF

J: TRBJ2-3
V: TRBV7-2
CDR3: CASSLNAGTDTQYF

J: TRBJ1-1
V: TRBV27
CDR3: CASSLSVTPNTEAFF

J: TRBJ2-5
V: TRBV7-2
CDR3: CASRGREAQETQYF

J: TRBJ2-1
V: TRBV29-1
CDR3: CSVVGGLSSYNEQFF

J: TRBJ2-3
V: TRBV15
CDR3: CATSRLETDTQYF

J: TRBJ2-5
V: TRBV20-1
CDR3: CSAARLAGQETQYF

J: TRBJ1-5
V: TRBV12-3/TRBV12-4
CDR3: CASSQRDRDNQPQHF

J: TRBJ2-5
V: TRBV14
CDR3: CASSRTSETQYF

J: TRBJ2-6
V: TRBV28
CDR3: CASRRAGSGANVLTF

J: TRBJ2-1
V: TRBV6-1
CDR3: CASSEGGTDYNEQFF

J: TRBJ1-2
V: TRBV28
CDR3: CASSYVHGYTF

J: -
V: TRBV29-1
CDR3: CSVTSGPYQETQFF